This T cell receptor beta chain appears in the sequencing data of a study of a mutant IDH1 vaccine in newly diagnosed glioma. On this clone: Its cognate antigen is unknown.

Time point meaning: baseline, week 1 (first vaccination visit). As for treatment: pre-vaccination baseline after standard-of-care therapy. Some clones are missing from TCRdb's copy, which holds only in-frame ones; the method was immunoSEQ multiplex PCR. Here the sample spans under 75,000 clones, 91% being singletons. Study-level points and caveats: Pseudoprogression showed no apparent link to changes in top peripheral T cell clonotypes.

The source is a man over 45 with glioma. The specimen comprised PBMCs, sampled from a glioma patient treated with radiotherapy, temozolomide or both.

CDR3 protein: CASSSYGELFF. The CDR3, as DNA: TGCGCCAGCAGCTCCTACGGGGAGCTGTTTTTT. The chain links TRBV5-1 to TRBJ2-2; D not resolved. The V gene lost 3 bases and the J gene lost 7 bases, with 4 bases spanning the gap. Germline V lookup: CDR1 SGHRS, CDR2 YFSETQ. This CDR3 has 11 amino acids.